The clone carrying this T cell receptor beta chain showed up many times. Its antigen remains unknown. This record belongs to a study of Graves' ophthalmopathy and Graves' hyperthyroidism. Study-level results: Separation of ophthalmopathy from stable hyperthyroidism was achieved by a 13-signature model, at approximately 87% sensitivity and roughly 81% specificity. Blood shared most expanded thyroid clonotypes above 0.001 frequency.

RNA transcripts were the template, and TCR beta CDR3 regions were amplified from them. RT-PCR with HTBI primers came first, then second-round multiplex PCR. TCRdb reanalysed the multiplex PCR reads using MiXCR and keeps one entry per CDR3 protein. The table lists hundreds of thousands of distinct CDR3 sequences, around a fifth of them singletons. Pregnancy or lactation, uncontrolled infections and other autoimmune diseases were grounds for excluding patients. Orbital computed tomography, thyroid ultrasound, TRAb, serum thyroxine and clinical symptoms formed the basis of diagnosis. The receptor comes from a woman aged 45-60 years with Graves' ophthalmopathy. Sequences were obtained from peripheral blood.

CDR3 sequence: CASSPRDGALRGYGYTF. The CDR3 DNA reads TGTGCCAGTAGTCCCCGGGACGGAGCCCTAAGGGGCTATGGCTACACCTTC. The chain recombines TRBV19 with TRBJ1-2, with TRBD1 as a possible D gene (5 bases). V gave up 5 bases and J gave up 4 bases, with 23 bases separating them. CDR3 length equals 17 residues. Per germline, CDR1 LNHDA and CDR2 SQIVND (reference sequence). The entire variable domain, with the rest obtained from reference TRBV19 and TRBJ1-2, is as follows: DGGITQSPKYLFRKEGQNVTLSCEQNLNHDAMYWYRQDPGQGLRLIYYSQIVNDFQKGDIAEGYSVSREKKESFPLTVTSAQKNPTAFYLCASSPRDGALRGYGYTFGSGTRLTVV.